This T cell receptor (beta chain) originates from a study of T cell responses to AZD1222 COVID-19 vaccine. Germline V gives CDR1 SGHTA, CDR2 FQGTGA. This CDR3 contains 15 residues. With 8 bases clipped from V and 2 bases from J, the junction kept 7 bases outside the gene matches. The method was immunoSEQ multiplex PCR; TCRdb's version includes in-frame clones alone and lacks a portion of them. Among more than 95,000 clones listed, 88% were seen once. The chain is built from TRBV7-3 and TRBJ2-1; TRBD1 agrees at 9 bases. The sequence derives from an adult in good health. The sequences come from peripheral blood, collected on day 0 of AZD1222 vaccination. This chain's CDR3 is CASSQYRGPYNEQFF. The DNA of the CDR3 is TGTGCCAGCTCCCAATACAGGGGGCCCTACAATGAGCAGTTCTTC.